This T cell receptor (beta chain) was documented in a study of yellow fever vaccine responses in identical twins. Findings and caveats of the study: Reports say the vaccine T cell response in twins looked partly convergent and partly personalized.

This clonotype has just one count. Its antigen remains unknown. V was pared by 7 bases and J by 4 bases, with 19 bases between. CDR3 length equals 16 residues. Germline CDR1 and CDR2: SGHAT and FQDESV (reference sequence). One entry per CDR3 protein results from TCRdb running MiXCR on the RT-PCR reads. The table has nearly 3,500 distinct CDR3 sequences, 70% to 90% seen once. This TCR was sampled from a woman between 18 and 29 years old who received the yellow fever vaccine. The chain employs TRBV11-1 and TRBJ2-2, with a weak D call TRBD1 (5 bases). The sequenced sample was T cells from blood (PBMCs), unsorted or a sorted subset (not recorded which), obtained before or after yellow fever vaccination (not recorded which). CDR3 sequence reads: CASILWAGRATGELFF. The CDR3, as DNA: TGTGCCAGCATCCTATGGGCAGGGCGAGCCACCGGGGAGCTGTTTTTT.